These 19 T cell receptor beta chains originate from one sample sequenced in a study of blood T cells in healthy people across ages. Together with a sample-barcoded 5' primer, a J-beta primer mix was included in a second PCR lasting roughly 6 to 12 cycles. MiXCR, run by TCRdb on the 5' RACE reads, gives a single entry per CDR3 protein. The table has fewer than 950,000 distinct CDR3 sequences, around 36% seen once. What was sequenced was blood. The receptors derive from a man younger than 35 in good health.

This clonotype came up a few times. The rearrangement joins TRBV6-2 or TRBV6-3 to TRBJ2-7; possibly TRBD2 for D (5 bases). Trimming took off 2 bases at V and 0 bases at J, with 14 bases between the two ends. The CDR3 covers 16 residues. Germline V gene data show CDR1 as MNHEY and CDR2 as SVGEGT. The CDR3 spells CASSYPQDGDSYEQYF. CDR3 DNA sequence: TGTGCCAGCAGTTACCCCCAGGACGGGGACTCCTACGAGCAGTACTTC.

This clonotype was detected many times. This chain connects TRBV29-1 to TRBJ2-5; D unresolved. With 6 bases removed from V and 3 bases from J, the gap between germline ends came to 14 bases. The CDR3 runs to 13 residues. Germline V lookup: CDR1 SQVTM, CDR2 ANQGSEA. The CDR3 nucleotides read TGCAGCGTGCCCCAACGGACGGAAGAGACCCAGTACTTC. Translated, it gives CSVPQRTEETQYF.

This chain uses TRBV28 with TRBJ2-4, with 7 bases fitting TRBD1. The closer fit of TRBJ2-7 to the DNA end suggests the J call may be wrong. The CDR3 is made up of 13 amino acids. Germline V gives CDR1 MDHEN, CDR2 SYDVKM. In DNA form, the CDR3 reads TGTGCTTCCGGGACAGCGCAGTCCTACGAGCAGTACTTC. Its protein is CASGTAQSYEQYF.

The chain is built from TRBV4-1 and TRBJ2-7, with TRBD1 matching over 9 bases. The trim removed 4 bases at V and 7 bases at J, leaving 26 bases unmatched. CDR1 is MGHRA, CDR2 YSYEKL, per germline. This CDR3 has 20 residues. The CDR3 DNA sequence: TGCGCCAGCAGCCCTAAGGACCTACAGGGGGCTGGGGGCTACGACAATGAGCAGTACTTC. Amino acid sequence: CASSPKDLQGAGGYDNEQYF.

This chain links TRBV18 with TRBJ1-5, with D uncertain. Germline V CDR1 and CDR2: KGHSH, LQKENI. V was pared by 2 bases and J by 4 bases, with 9 bases between. The CDR3 spans 14 residues. CDR3 loop: CASSPGLANQPQHF. In DNA, the CDR3 is TGTGCCAGCTCACCAGGCTTAGCGAATCAGCCCCAGCATTTT.

The V gene is TRBV10-3, the J gene TRBJ1-5; TRBD1 might be the D (6 bases). The V end was cut by 3 bases, the J end by 0 bases, with 9 bases between. The V gene's germline CDR1 is ENHRY and CDR2 SYGVKD. The CDR3 is 15 residues long. The CDR3 DNA reads as TGTGCCATCAGTGACAGGGGAATTAGCAATCAGCCCCAGCATTTT. Encoded protein: CAISDRGISNQPQHF.

This clonotype was found a few times. The chain employs TRBV5-1 and TRBJ2-4; 9 bases agree with TRBD1. This CDR3 is built from 16 residues. The germline gives CDR1 SGHRS, CDR2 YFSETQ. Trimming removed 7 bases from V and 7 bases from J; junction bases left unmatched: 15. DNA for the CDR3: TGCGCCAGCCGAGGGACAGGGTCGAATTCAAGGAACATTCAGTACTTC. Its translation: CASRGTGSNSRNIQYF.

This clonotype was picked up a small number of times. V and J are TRBV5-1 and TRBJ2-3; weak D call: TRBD2 (6 bases). V was trimmed by 0 bases and J by 5 bases, leaving 16 bases between them. Germline assignment: CDR1 SGHRS and CDR2 YFSETQ. The CDR3 length is 16 residues. The CDR3 is CASSLATSLVRDTQYF. CDR3 nucleotides: TGCGCCAGCAGCTTGGCTACTAGCCTGGTTCGAGATACGCAGTATTTT. Supplemented by reference TRBV5-1 and TRBJ2-3, the full variable domain reads KAGVTQTPRYLIKTRGQQVTLSCSPISGHRSVSWYQQTPGQGLQFLFEYFSETQRNKGNFPGRFSGRQFSNSRSEMNVSTLELGDSALYLCASSLATSLVRDTQYFGPGTRLTVL.

The genes are TRBV7-2 and TRBJ1-4; 7 nucleotides match TRBD1. Germline V gene lookup returns CDR1 SGHTA and CDR2 FQGNSA. This CDR3 region has 17 residues. V lost 0 bases to trimming and J lost 3 bases; unmatched junction nucleotides: 7. For the CDR3, the DNA is TGTGCCAGCAGCTTAGCCGCAGGGGGTCATTCTAATGAAAAACTGTTTTTT. This translates into CASSLAAGGHSNEKLFF.

The genes are TRBV7-6 and TRBJ2-7; D gene ambiguous. The DNA end is more similar to TRBJ2-5, so the J call may be wrong. The CDR3 sequence is 15 residues long. Germline V gene data show CDR1 as SGHVS and CDR2 as FNYEAQ. CDR3 coding DNA: TGTGCCAGCAGCCTCTACCCGGGTAGCTCGGAGACCCAGTACTTC. Amino acids: CASSLYPGSSETQYF.

This clonotype was seen only a few times. The rearrangement joins TRBV12-3 or TRBV12-4 to TRBJ1-5, with 8 bases fitting TRBD1. V was clipped by 6 bases and J by 5 bases; unmatched bases: 12. This CDR3 spans 16 amino acids. The CDR3 loop reads CASSRSQGRGHQPQHF. CDR3 in DNA: TGTGCCAGCAGCCGTTCTCAGGGCAGGGGGCATCAGCCCCAGCATTTT.

About this clonotype: A much larger clone lies one base from this, so it may be a read error. This chain joins TRBV12-3 or TRBV12-4 and TRBJ2-7; 7 bases line up with TRBD1. The CDR3 spans 13 residues. J lost 6 bases, V lost 6 bases, and 8 bases had no gene match. The CDR3 nucleotides read TGTGCCAGCAGCTTAAAGACAGGGACCGAGCAGTACTTC. Translated: CASSLKTGTEQYF.

V is TRBV6-2 or TRBV6-3 and J is TRBJ2-3; D may match TRBD1 or TRBD2 (5 bases each). V was pared by 4 bases and J by 11 bases, with 13 bases between. Germline lookup yields CDR1 MNHEY and CDR2 SVGEGT. This CDR3 is built from 12 residues. CDR3 sequence (DNA): TGTGCCAGCAGTTTAACCGGGACGCGGCAGTATTTT. This codes for CASSLTGTRQYF.

As regards this clonotype: One base away lies a much larger clone, so this may be a sequencing read error. Here the CDR3 omits its conserved ending phenylalanine or tryptophan, so a read error is the likely source. The V and J genes are TRBV20-1 and TRBJ1-2, with D uncertain. V lost 7 bases and J 0 bases, leaving 12 bases between the germline ends. This CDR3 is 13 amino acids long. Germline V gives CDR1 DFQATT, CDR2 SNEGSKA (reference sequence). The CDR3 sequence is CSVDDGANYGYTL. The CDR3 coding sequence is TGCAGTGTTGACGACGGCGCTAACTATGGCTACACCTTA.

This clonotype showed up many times. The chain uses TRBV7-8 and TRBJ2-3; the D gene is possibly TRBD2 (5 bases). The germline V and J ends were trimmed by 2 bases and 4 bases, with 13 bases remaining between them. Germline values: CDR1 SGHVS, CDR2 FQNEAQ. The CDR3 is 15 amino acids. In DNA form, the CDR3 reads TGTGCCAGCAGCTTACCGCCGGGTAGCGCAGATACGCAGTATTTT. Encoded protein: CASSLPPGSADTQYF.

The chain uses TRBV6-2 or TRBV6-3 and TRBJ1-1, with a tentative D call TRBD1 (6 bases). CDR3 length: 14 residues. V gave up 6 bases and J gave up 7 bases, with 18 bases separating them. Germline V gene sequence: CDR1 MNHEY, CDR2 SVGEGT. CDR3 DNA sequence: TGTGCCAGCAGGAGATCGCGGGGGGCTGATGAAGCTTTCTTT. Translation gives CASRRSRGADEAFF.

Here the CDR3 reads CSASKRSIQFF. CDR3 nucleotides: TGCAGTGCTAGTAAGCGGAGCATCCAGTTCTTC. The J gene is TRBJ2-1, the V gene TRBV20-1, with TRBD2 as a possible D gene (5 bases). The CDR3 is made up of 11 amino acids. The germline V gene has CDR1 DFQATT and CDR2 SNEGSKA (reference sequence). Trimming removed 3 bases at V and 13 bases at J, with 13 bases between.

Only one count was recorded for this clonotype. The genes are TRBV15 and TRBJ1-2, with D perhaps matching TRBD1 (5 bases). CDR3 length: 15 amino acids. The V end was cut by 0 bases, the J end by 4 bases, with 12 bases between. Germline CDR1 and CDR2: LNHNV and YYDKDF (reference sequence). The CDR3 region is CATSRETVYRYGYTF. The CDR3 DNA sequence: TGTGCCACCAGCAGAGAGACAGTCTACCGCTATGGCTACACCTTC. The full variable domain, with the rest looked up from reference TRBV15 and TRBJ1-2, is DAMVIQNPRYQVTQFGKPVTLSCSQTLNHNVMYWYQQKSSQAPKLLFHYYDKDFNNEADTPDNFQSRRPNTSFCFLDIRSPGLGDTAMYLCATSRETVYRYGYTFGSGTRLTVV.

This sequence joins TRBV7-2 and TRBJ2-7, with TRBD2 matching over 8 bases. CDR3 size: 14 residues. After removal of 6 bases from V and 4 bases from J, the junction contained 8 bases not matched to a gene. The germline V gene has CDR1 SGHTA and CDR2 FQGNSA. As DNA, the CDR3 is TGTGCCAGCAGTCGGGGGGGGAGACCGTACGAGCAGTACTTC. This encodes CASSRGGRPYEQYF.